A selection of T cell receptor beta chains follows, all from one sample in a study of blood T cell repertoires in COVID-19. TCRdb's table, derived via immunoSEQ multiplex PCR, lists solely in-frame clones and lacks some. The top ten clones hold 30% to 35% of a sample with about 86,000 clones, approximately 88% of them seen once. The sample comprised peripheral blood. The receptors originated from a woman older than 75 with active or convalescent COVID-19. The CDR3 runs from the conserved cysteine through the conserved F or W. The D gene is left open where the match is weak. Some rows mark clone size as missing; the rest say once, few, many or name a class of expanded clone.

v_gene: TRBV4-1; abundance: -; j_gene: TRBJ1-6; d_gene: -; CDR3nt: TGCGCCAGCAGCCCTTCGACCGATTCGGGGAATTCACCCCTCCACTTT; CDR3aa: CASSPSTDSGNSPLHF
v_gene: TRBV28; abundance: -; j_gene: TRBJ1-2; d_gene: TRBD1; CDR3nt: TGTGCCAGCCACCCGGGACAGGGGTACTATGGCTACACCTTC; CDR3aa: CASHPGQGYYGYTF
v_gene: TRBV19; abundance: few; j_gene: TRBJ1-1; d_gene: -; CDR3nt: TGTGCCAGTAGTATAGATCTGCCAGTTAAGTACACTGAAGCTTTCTTT; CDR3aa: CASSIDLPVKYTEAFF
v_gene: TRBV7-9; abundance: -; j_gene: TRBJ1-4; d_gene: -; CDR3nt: TGTGCCAGCAGCCCTGGGACACCTAATGAAAAACTGTTTTTT; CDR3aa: CASSPGTPNEKLFF
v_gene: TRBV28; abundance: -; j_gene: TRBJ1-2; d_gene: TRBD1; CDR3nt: TGTGCCAGCAGCAAACAGGGGGCGATCTATGGCTACACCTTC; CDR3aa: CASSKQGAIYGYTF
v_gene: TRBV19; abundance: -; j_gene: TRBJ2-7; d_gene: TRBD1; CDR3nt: TGTGCCAGTAGTATAGATGGCGGACAGGGTTCCTACGAGCAGTACTTC; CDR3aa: CASSIDGGQGSYEQYF
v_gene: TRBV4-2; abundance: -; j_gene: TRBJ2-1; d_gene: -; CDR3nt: TGTGCCAGCAGCCAAGATCCGCGGAACAATGAGCAGTTCTTC; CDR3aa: CASSQDPRNNEQFF
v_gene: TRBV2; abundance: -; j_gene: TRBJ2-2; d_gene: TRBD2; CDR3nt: TGTGCCAGCAGTGAAGCGGTGAGCGGGGGGGCTTTTGCGAACACCGGGGAGCTGTTTTTT; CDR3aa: CASSEAVSGGAFANTGELFF
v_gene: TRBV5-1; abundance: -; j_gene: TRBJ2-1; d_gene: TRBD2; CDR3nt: TGCGCCAGCAGCCCCGGGACTAGCGGGAGTAATGAGCAGTTCTTC; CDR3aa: CASSPGTSGSNEQFF
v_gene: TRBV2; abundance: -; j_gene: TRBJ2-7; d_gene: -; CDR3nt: TGTGCCAGCAGTGAGTTGCGGGGACCCTCCTACGAGCAGTACTTC; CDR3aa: CASSELRGPSYEQYF
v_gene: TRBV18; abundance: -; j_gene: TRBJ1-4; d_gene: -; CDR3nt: TGTGCCAGCTCACCACTCACAGGGTGGGACGAAAAACTGTTTTTT; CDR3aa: CASSPLTGWDEKLFF
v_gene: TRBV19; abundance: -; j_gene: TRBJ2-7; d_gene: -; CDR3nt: TGTGCCAGTAGTATAGATGTGGCGGGGGCCCTATACTTC; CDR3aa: CASSIDVAGALYF
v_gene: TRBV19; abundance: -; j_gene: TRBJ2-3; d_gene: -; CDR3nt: TGTGCCAGTAGTATAGAGGCTAGCGGCACAGATACGCAGTATTTT; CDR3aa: CASSIEASGTDTQYF
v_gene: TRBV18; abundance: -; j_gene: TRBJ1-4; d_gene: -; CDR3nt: TGTGCCAGCTCATTACAACAGGGTCGGACTAATGAAAAACTGTTTTTT; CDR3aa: CASSLQQGRTNEKLFF
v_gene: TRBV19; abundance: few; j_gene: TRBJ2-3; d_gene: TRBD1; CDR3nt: TGTGCCAGTAGTATATTAGGACAGGGCCCAGATACGCAGTATTTT; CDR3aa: CASSILGQGPDTQYF
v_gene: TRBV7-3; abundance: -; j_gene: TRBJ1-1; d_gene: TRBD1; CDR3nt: TGTGCCAGCAGCGCCCGGACAGGGAGGATTAACACTGAAGCTTTCTTT; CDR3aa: CASSARTGRINTEAFF
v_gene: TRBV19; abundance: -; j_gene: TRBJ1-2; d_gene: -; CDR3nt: TGTGCCAGTAGTATAACAGGGCTGGGCTACACCTTC; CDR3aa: CASSITGLGYTF
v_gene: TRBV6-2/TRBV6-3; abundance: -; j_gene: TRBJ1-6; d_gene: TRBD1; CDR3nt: TGTGCCAGCAGTCAGGGACAGGGGGTAAGGAATTCACCCCTCCACTTT; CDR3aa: CASSQGQGVRNSPLHF
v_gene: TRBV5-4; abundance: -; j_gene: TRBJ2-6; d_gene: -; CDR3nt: TGTGCCAGCAGCTTGCTAGGGGGTTACTCTGGGGCCAACGTCCTGACTTTC; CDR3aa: CASSLLGGYSGANVLTF
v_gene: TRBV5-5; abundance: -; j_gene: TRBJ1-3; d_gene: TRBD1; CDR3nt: TGTGCCAGCAGCCCCGGGACAGCCACCATATATTTT; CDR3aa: CASSPGTATIYF
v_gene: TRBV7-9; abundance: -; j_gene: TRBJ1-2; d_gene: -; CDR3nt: TGTGCCAGCAGTTATGACAGCTTATATGGCTACACCTTC; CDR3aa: CASSYDSLYGYTF
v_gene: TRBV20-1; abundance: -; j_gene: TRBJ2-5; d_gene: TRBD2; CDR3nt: TGCAGTGCTAGTCAGCCCATGGCGGGGGAAGAGACCCAGTACTTC; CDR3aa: CSASQPMAGEETQYF
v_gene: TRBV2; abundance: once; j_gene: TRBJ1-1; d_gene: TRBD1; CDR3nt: TGTGCCAGCAGGACAGGGGGCCTAATGTTTGTGGACACTGAAGCTTTCTTT; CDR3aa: CASRTGGLMFVDTEAFF
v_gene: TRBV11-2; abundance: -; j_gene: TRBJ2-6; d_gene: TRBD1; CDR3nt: TGTGCCAGCAGCCCCTGGGACAGGTCCTCTGGGGCCAACGTCCTGACTTTC; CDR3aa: CASSPWDRSSGANVLTF
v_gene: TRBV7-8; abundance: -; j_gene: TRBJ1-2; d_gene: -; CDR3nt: TGTGCCAGCACCCAACGGGGCTATGGCTACACCTTC; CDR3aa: CASTQRGYGYTF
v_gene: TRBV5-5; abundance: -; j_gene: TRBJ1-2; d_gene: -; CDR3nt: TGTGCCAGCAGCCGCCGACAGGATTACAACTATGGCTACACCTTC; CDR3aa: CASSRRQDYNYGYTF
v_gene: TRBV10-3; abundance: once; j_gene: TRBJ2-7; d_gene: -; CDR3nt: TGTGCCATCAGCGGTGGGTCGACAATGATCGCCTACGAGCAGTACTTC; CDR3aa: CAISGGSTMIAYEQYF
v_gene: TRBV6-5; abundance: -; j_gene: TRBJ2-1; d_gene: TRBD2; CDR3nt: TGTGCCAGCAGGACCCCAGCGGGAGGTTACAATGAGCAGTTCTTC; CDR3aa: CASRTPAGGYNEQFF
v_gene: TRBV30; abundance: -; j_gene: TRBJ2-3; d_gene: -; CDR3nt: TGTGCCTGGAGCGTCCTACGGACAGCCTCGGATACGCAGTATTTT; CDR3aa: CAWSVLRTASDTQYF
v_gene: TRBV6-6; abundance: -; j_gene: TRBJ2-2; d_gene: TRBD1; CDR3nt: TGTGCCAGCAGCCCAGGGGGTTTGGACACCGGGGAGCTGTTTTTT; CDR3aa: CASSPGGLDTGELFF
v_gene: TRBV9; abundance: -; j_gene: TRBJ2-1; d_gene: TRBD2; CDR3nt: TGTGCCAGCAGCGTAGGTCTAGCGGGCCCCTACAATGAGCAGTTCTTC; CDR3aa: CASSVGLAGPYNEQFF
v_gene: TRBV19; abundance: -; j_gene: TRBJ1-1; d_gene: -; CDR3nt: TGTGCCAGTACGCCAGGGGCTTCTGGGGTGAACACTGAAGCTTTCTTT; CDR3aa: CASTPGASGVNTEAFF
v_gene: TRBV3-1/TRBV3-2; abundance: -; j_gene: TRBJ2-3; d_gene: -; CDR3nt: TGTGCCAGCAGCCAACAAAGCATTTTTAGCACAGATACGCAGTATTTT; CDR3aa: CASSQQSIFSTDTQYF